This is a list of T cell receptor beta chains from one sample in a study of T cell changes during pregnancy in multiple sclerosis. The protocol was immunoSEQ multiplex PCR, while the TCRdb copy is restricted to in-frame clones and leaves out a portion. The sample shows about 45,000 clones, under 95% of them seen only once. The material sequenced was CD4+ T cells from peripheral blood mononuclear cells, taken in the third trimester of pregnancy. The source is a female donor with multiple sclerosis, enrolled in a pregnancy study. The CDR3 runs from the conserved cysteine through the conserved F or W. A D gene is named only where the DNA matches it firmly. Clone size appears in some rows only: once, few, many, or a class for an expanded clone.

V gene,D gene,clone size,J gene,CDR3 protein,CDR3 DNA
TRBV5-1,-,-,TRBJ1-5,CASSLDGVDNQPQHF,TGCGCCAGCAGCTTGGACGGGGTCGACAATCAGCCCCAGCATTTT
TRBV7-2,-,-,TRBJ1-3,CASSQSRASGNTIYF,TGTGCCAGCAGCCAGTCGAGGGCGTCTGGAAACACCATATATTTT
TRBV6-5,TRBD1,few,TRBJ2-7,CASRPTGGNYEQYF,TGTGCCAGCAGGCCGACAGGGGGAAACTACGAGCAGTACTTC
TRBV4-1,TRBD2,-,TRBJ2-1,CASSQDLLREGIRNNEQFF,TGCGCCAGCAGCCAAGATCTTTTAAGGGAGGGAATCCGAAACAATGAGCAGTTCTTC
TRBV5-6,-,-,TRBJ1-1,CASSLGTAGNTEAFF,TGTGCCAGCAGCTTGGGGACGGCGGGGAACACTGAAGCTTTCTTT
TRBV6-5,TRBD2,few,TRBJ2-3,CASSYYAGGGVDTQYF,TGTGCCAGCAGTTACTATGCGGGAGGGGGAGTGGATACGCAGTATTTT
TRBV5-8,TRBD1,-,TRBJ2-5,CASSLWGQSQQTQYF,TGTGCCAGCAGCTTGTGGGGACAGAGTCAACAGACCCAGTACTTC
TRBV19,-,-,TRBJ1-2,CASSPGELANYGYTF,TGTGCCAGTAGTCCAGGGGAGTTGGCTAACTATGGCTACACCTTC
TRBV27,TRBD1,-,TRBJ2-7,CASSTLDRPYEQYF,TGTGCCAGCAGTACCCTGGACAGGCCCTACGAGCAGTACTTC
TRBV28,-,-,TRBJ1-1,CASSREPNTEAFF,TGTGCCAGCAGTCGGGAACCGAACACTGAAGCTTTCTTT
TRBV19,TRBD1,few,TRBJ1-1,CASSDRGNTEAFF,TGTGCCAGTAGCGACAGGGGGAACACTGAAGCTTTCTTT
TRBV27,-,-,TRBJ2-7,CASLSGTPYEQYF,TGTGCCAGCCTTTCCGGGACACCCTACGAGCAGTACTTC
TRBV28,-,-,TRBJ2-1,CASSLRDWRFSYNEQFF,TGTGCCAGCAGTTTAAGGGACTGGAGATTCTCCTACAATGAGCAGTTCTTC
TRBV6-1,TRBD1,-,TRBJ2-7,CASSGWTGGAYEQYF,TGTGCCAGCAGTGGGTGGACAGGGGGCGCGTACGAGCAGTACTTC
TRBV27,-,-,TRBJ1-6,CASSSGGSPLHF,TGTGCCAGCAGTTCCGGGGGTTCACCCCTCCACTTT
TRBV30,TRBD1,-,TRBJ1-3,CAWIPRQGAVGRGNTIYF,TGTGCCTGGATTCCGAGGCAGGGGGCAGTGGGGAGAGGAAACACCATATATTTT
TRBV10-3,-,-,TRBJ1-3,CAIRDSSGNTIYF,TGTGCCATCAGGGACAGCTCTGGAAACACCATATATTTT
TRBV5-8,-,-,TRBJ1-1,CASSNPIRQAMNTEAFF,TGTGCCAGCAGCAACCCAATAAGACAGGCGATGAACACTGAAGCTTTCTTT
TRBV11-3,TRBD2,-,TRBJ2-2,CASSLGTSGTGELFF,TGTGCCAGCAGCCTGGGGACTAGCGGGACCGGGGAGCTGTTTTTT
TRBV30,TRBD1,-,TRBJ1-2,CAWREGQGASTF,TGTGCCTGGAGGGAAGGACAGGGAGCTTCTACCTTC
TRBV7-6,-,-,TRBJ2-3,CASSLSSGLTDTQYF,TGTGCCAGCAGCTTATCCAGCGGGTTGACAGATACGCAGTATTTT
TRBV5-4,TRBD2,-,TRBJ2-3,CASSLAASGSGTDTQYF,TGTGCCAGCAGCTTGGCCGCAAGCGGGAGTGGCACAGATACGCAGTATTTT
TRBV18,TRBD2,-,TRBJ2-7,CASSPRSGTSEEQYF,TGTGCCAGCTCACCAAGGTCCGGGACTAGCGAAGAGCAGTACTTC
TRBV27,TRBD1,-,TRBJ1-1,CASSLVDRGHTEAFF,TGTGCCAGCAGTTTAGTGGACAGGGGACACACTGAAGCTTTCTTT
TRBV15,TRBD2,-,TRBJ2-1,CAPYNREGYEQFF,TGTGCCCCCTATAACCGGGAGGGGTATGAGCAGTTCTTC
TRBV9,-,few,TRBJ1-4,CASSPSGNEKLFF,TGTGCCAGCAGCCCCTCGGGGAATGAAAAACTGTTTTTT
TRBV7-2,-,-,TRBJ2-7,CASSLAPLDSTYEQYF,TGTGCCAGCAGCTTAGCCCCGCTGGACTCGACCTACGAGCAGTACTTC
TRBV18,-,-,TRBJ2-5,CASSLGRSETQYF,TGTGCCAGCTCACTTGGTCGGTCAGAGACCCAGTACTTC
TRBV18,TRBD2,-,TRBJ2-1,CASSPTLAGGTYNEQFF,TGTGCCAGCTCACCGACCCTAGCGGGAGGGACCTACAATGAGCAGTTCTTC
TRBV5-1,-,-,TRBJ2-3,CASSLSLNSRTDTQYF,TGCGCCAGCAGCTTGAGCCTCAATTCCCGCACAGATACGCAGTATTTT
TRBV28,TRBD1,-,TRBJ2-7,CASSWGQGFNEQYF,TGTGCCAGCAGTTGGGGACAGGGATTCAACGAGCAGTACTTC
TRBV5-1,-,-,TRBJ1-3,CASRRGDGNTIYF,TGCGCCAGCCGCCGGGGGGACGGAAACACCATATATTTT
TRBV7-9,TRBD1,-,TRBJ2-5,CASSLGTAQGAGETQYF,TGTGCCAGCAGCTTAGGAACGGCACAGGGGGCTGGGGAGACCCAGTACTTC
TRBV9,-,few,TRBJ2-5,CASSVGAGRETQYF,TGTGCCAGCAGCGTAGGGGCAGGGAGGGAGACCCAGTACTTC
TRBV19,-,-,TRBJ2-5,CASRGGGSGEETQYF,TGTGCCAGCCGGGGAGGGGGGTCGGGGGAAGAGACCCAGTACTTC
TRBV2,TRBD1,-,TRBJ1-4,CASIRDRRTNEKLFF,TGTGCCAGCATTAGGGACAGGAGAACTAATGAAAAACTGTTTTTT
TRBV7-9,TRBD2,-,TRBJ2-7,CASSFSSGEQYF,TGTGCCAGCAGCTTCTCTAGCGGGGAGCAGTACTTC
TRBV28,TRBD1,-,TRBJ1-2,CASSSPGQGKNGYTF,TGTGCCAGCAGTTCCCCGGGACAGGGGAAGAATGGCTACACCTTC
TRBV11-2,TRBD1,-,TRBJ1-5,CASSLGGQGQPQHF,TGTGCCAGCAGCTTAGGGGGACAGGGTCAGCCCCAGCATTTT
TRBV23-1,TRBD1,-,TRBJ1-5,CASSCVQGVNQPQHF,TGCGCCAGCAGTTGTGTACAGGGGGTTAATCAGCCCCAGCATTTT
TRBV5-1,TRBD2,-,TRBJ2-1,CASSLSSGGNRGNEQFF,TGCGCCAGCAGCTTGTCTAGCGGGGGAAATAGGGGCAATGAGCAGTTCTTC
TRBV4-1,-,-,TRBJ2-6,CASSHESSGANVLTF,TGCGCCAGCAGCCATGAGAGCTCTGGGGCCAACGTCCTGACTTTC
TRBV27,-,-,TRBJ1-2,CASSLSGQRRGYTF,TGTGCCAGCAGTTTATCTGGGCAGCGGAGGGGCTACACCTTC